The 5 T cell receptor beta chains below all came from one sample that was sequenced in a study of T-cell memory formation after mild COVID-19. TCRdb re-analysed the 5' RACE reads in MiXCR, keeping a single row per CDR3 protein. Among roughly 68,000 distinct CDR3 sequences listed, over 15% were seen once. Sample: PBMCs or a T cell subset sorted from them (not recorded which). Every receptor here comes from an adult woman who had mild COVID-19 (a few samples of this study predate the infection). Cell type and time point are not known.

The genes are TRBV20-1 and TRBJ2-7; 8 nucleotides align to TRBD1. The CDR3 has 14 amino acids. The V segment lost 6 bases and the J segment 3 bases; nucleotides outside the gene matches: 10. The germline V gene has CDR1 DFQATT and CDR2 SNEGSKA (reference sequence). The CDR3 DNA follows: TGCAGTGCGAAGTCCCCAGGGGGCATCTACGAGCAGTACTTC. Translation gives CSAKSPGGIYEQYF.

This chain uses TRBV7-9 with TRBJ2-3; possibly TRBD2 for D (6 bases). The germline V and J ends were trimmed by 3 bases and 2 bases, with 24 bases remaining between them. This CDR3 contains 19 residues. The germline V gene has CDR1 SEHNR and CDR2 FQNEAQ (reference sequence). Here the CDR3 DNA reads TGTGCCAGCAGCTTTCGATTTAGTATTCTGGGGGGAACCACAGATACGCAGTATTTT. It yields the protein CASSFRFSILGGTTDTQYF. Full variable domain (remainder filled in from reference TRBV7-9 and TRBJ2-3): DTGVSQNPRHKITKRGQNVTFRCDPISEHNRLYWYRQTLGQGPEFLTYFQNEAQLEKSRLLSDRFSAERPKGSFSTLEIQRTEQGDSAMYLCASSFRFSILGGTTDTQYFGPGTRLTVL.

This clonotype was found a few times. This rearrangement joins TRBV29-1 to TRBJ2-7; 9 bases map to TRBD2. Trimming cost V 6 bases and J 0 bases; bases outside gene matches: 6. This CDR3 has 14 amino acids. Germline CDR1 and CDR2: SQVTM and ANQGSEA. Here the CDR3 reads CSVVGAGGSYEQYF. The CDR3 DNA reads TGCAGCGTGGTTGGAGCGGGGGGCTCCTACGAGCAGTACTTC.

This clonotype was detected only a few times. The chain joins TRBV5-1 to TRBJ2-7, with D tentatively TRBD1 (5 bases). Deletions cut 4 bases from V and 9 bases from J, with 11 bases between. From germline, CDR1 is SGHRS and CDR2 YFSETQ. The CDR3 totals 11 residues. CDR3 loop: CASSLGQVQYF. In nucleotides, the CDR3 is TGCGCCAGCAGCCTGGGGCAAGTGCAGTACTTC.

Only a few counts were recorded for this clonotype. CDR3 bases: TGCAGCGTTGAGTTGGAGGGGTACGAGCAGTACTTC. It specifies CSVELEGYEQYF. The chain has TRBV29-1 and TRBJ2-7; possibly TRBD2 for D (6 bases). This CDR3 is built from 12 residues. Germline V lookup: CDR1 SQVTM, CDR2 ANQGSEA. V was trimmed by 3 bases and J by 4 bases, leaving 10 bases between them.